This T cell receptor (beta chain) was sequenced for a study of T cell repertoires in cytomegalovirus infection. Across the study: Public TCR beta signatures indicated both CMV infection and matching HLA type. Regarding the study as a whole: Carriers of CMV plus the relevant HLA were identified by cumulative public TCR beta family frequency. Ex vivo responses were dominated by HLA-C-restricted CMV-specific TCR beta clonotypes.

TCRdb redid the calling of the reads with MiXCR, one entry per CDR3 protein. The data contain around 440,000 distinct CDR3 sequences, around 10% of them singletons. CDR1 is MDHEN and CDR2 is SYDVKM in the germline V gene. V was pared by 7 bases and J by 2 bases, with 16 bases between. The CDR3 sequence is 15 residues long. This clonotype turned up a few times. Antigen specificity is unknown. Sequencing was carried out using PBMCs. This chain uses TRBV28 with TRBJ2-3, with D uncertain. The receptor's source is a human donor in good health (CMV status not recorded). Some clones in this sample may be carry-over from other donors' samples. CDR3 region: CASTPPTDYTDTQYF. CDR3 nucleotides: TGTGCCAGCACCCCCCCCACCGATTACACAGATACGCAGTATTTT.